The clone carrying this T cell receptor (beta chain) was detected a few times. From the RT-PCR reads, TCRdb called clonotypes with MiXCR, one entry per CDR3 protein. This sample has about 830,000 distinct CDR3 sequences, with around 20% found just once. This record comes from a study of response to subunit inactivated influenza vaccine. Germline CDR1 and CDR2: SEHNR and FQNEAQ (reference sequence). V dropped 5 bases and J dropped 5 bases, with 13 bases sitting between them. This CDR3 is built from 13 residues. The TCR was taken from a man aged 45 to 65 who received an inactivated influenza vaccine. The chain employs TRBV7-9 and TRBJ2-7; D is possibly TRBD2 (5 bases). Sequencing used PBMCs from blood, obtained less than 6 days after vaccination. The CDR3 loop reads CASSHGLLHEQYF. The CDR3 DNA follows: TGTGCCAGCAGCCACGGACTCTTACACGAGCAGTACTTC.